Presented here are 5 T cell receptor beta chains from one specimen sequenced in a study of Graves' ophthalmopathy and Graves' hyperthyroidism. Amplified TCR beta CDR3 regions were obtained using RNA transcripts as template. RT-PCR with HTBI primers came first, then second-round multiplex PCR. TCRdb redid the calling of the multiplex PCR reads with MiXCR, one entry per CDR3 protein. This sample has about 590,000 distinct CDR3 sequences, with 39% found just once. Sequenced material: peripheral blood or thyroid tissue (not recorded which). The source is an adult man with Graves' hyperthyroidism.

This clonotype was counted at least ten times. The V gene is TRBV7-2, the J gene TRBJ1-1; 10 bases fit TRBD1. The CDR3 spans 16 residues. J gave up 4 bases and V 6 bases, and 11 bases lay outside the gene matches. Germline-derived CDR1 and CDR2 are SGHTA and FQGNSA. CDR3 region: CASRSTRTGGITEAFF. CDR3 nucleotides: TGTGCCAGCAGATCTACTAGGACAGGGGGAATCACTGAAGCTTTCTTT.

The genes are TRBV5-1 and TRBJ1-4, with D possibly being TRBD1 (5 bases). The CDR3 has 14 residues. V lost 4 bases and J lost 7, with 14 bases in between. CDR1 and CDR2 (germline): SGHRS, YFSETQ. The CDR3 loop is CASSAVAGGEKLFF. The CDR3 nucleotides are TGCGCCAGCAGCGCTGTAGCGGGGGGTGAAAAACTGTTTTTT.

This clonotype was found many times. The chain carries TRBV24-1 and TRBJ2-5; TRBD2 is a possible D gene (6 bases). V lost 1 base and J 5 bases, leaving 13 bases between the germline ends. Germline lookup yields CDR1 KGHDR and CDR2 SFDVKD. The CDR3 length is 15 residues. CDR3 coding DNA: TGTGCCACCAGTGATTTCCGCGGGGCCAGGGAGACCCAGTACTTC. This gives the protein CATSDFRGARETQYF.

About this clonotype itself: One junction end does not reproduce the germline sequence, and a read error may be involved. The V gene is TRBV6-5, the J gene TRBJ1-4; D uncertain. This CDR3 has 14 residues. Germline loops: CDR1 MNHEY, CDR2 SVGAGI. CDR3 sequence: CASRTAATNGKLFF. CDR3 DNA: TGTGCCAGCAGAACAGCGGCAACTAATGGAAAACTGTTTTTT.

CDR3 amino acids: CATLVNTGELFF. The DNA of the CDR3 is TGTGCCACCCTAGTAAACACCGGGGAGCTGTTTTTT. V gene TRBV10-3 combines with J gene TRBJ2-2; D unresolved. The CDR3 has 12 residues. Germline V gives CDR1 ENHRY, CDR2 SYGVKD. The V and J ends lost 10 bases and 2 bases respectively, with 8 bases between them.